The text below deals with one T cell receptor (beta chain). The antigen is undetermined. Generated by immunoSEQ multiplex PCR, the TCRdb table keeps only in-frame clones and is missing some. The sample shows roughly 95,000 clones, around 87% of them seen only once. The entry originates in a study of PD-L1 blockade in urothelial cancer. Study as a whole: The authors examined blood 3 weeks (second dose) and 6 weeks after treatment start.

Time point denoted: pretreatment peripheral blood. CDR3 length: 13 residues. V gave up 5 bases and J gave up 0 bases, with 8 bases separating them. Germline assignment: CDR1 LNHDA and CDR2 SQIVND (reference sequence). Study findings and constraints: Survival was better when pretreatment blood TCR clonality fell below the median.

The sample here was PBMCs, taken around atezolizumab (anti-PD-L1) treatment. The receptor was isolated from a man aged 55 to 70 with urothelial cancer. This chain joins TRBV19 and TRBJ2-7, with D uncertain. The CDR3 protein is CASSAAPSYEQYF. The CDR3 DNA reads TGTGCCAGTAGTGCGGCCCCCTCCTACGAGCAGTACTTC.